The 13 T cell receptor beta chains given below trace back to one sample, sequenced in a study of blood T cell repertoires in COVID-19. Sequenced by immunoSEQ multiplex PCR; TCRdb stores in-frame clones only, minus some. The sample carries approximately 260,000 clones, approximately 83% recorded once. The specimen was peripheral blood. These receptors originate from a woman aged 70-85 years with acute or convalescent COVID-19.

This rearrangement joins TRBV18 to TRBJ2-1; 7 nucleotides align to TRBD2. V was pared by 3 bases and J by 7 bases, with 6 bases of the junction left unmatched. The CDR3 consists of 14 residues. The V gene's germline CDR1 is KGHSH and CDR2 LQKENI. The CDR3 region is CASSPGGGRNEQFF. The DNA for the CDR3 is TGTGCCAGCTCACCTGGCGGGGGTAGGAATGAGCAGTTCTTC. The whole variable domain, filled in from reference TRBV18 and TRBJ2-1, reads NAGVMQNPRHLVRRRGQEARLRCSPMKGHSHVYWYRQLPEEGLKFMVYLQKENIIDESGMPKERFSAEFPKEGPSILRIQQVVRGDSAAYFCASSPGGGRNEQFFGPGTRLTVL.

The CDR3 coding sequence is TGTGCCAGTAGTCCCACCAAGGGACTAGCGGGGGGGAGCGGGACCGGGGAGCTGTTTTTT. It specifies CASSPTKGLAGGSGTGELFF. The rearrangement links TRBV19 to TRBJ2-2; 16 bases are a match to TRBD2. Germline CDR1 and CDR2: LNHDA and SQIVND (reference sequence). CDR3 size: 20 residues. V was pared by 5 bases and J by 5 bases, with 14 bases of the junction left unmatched.

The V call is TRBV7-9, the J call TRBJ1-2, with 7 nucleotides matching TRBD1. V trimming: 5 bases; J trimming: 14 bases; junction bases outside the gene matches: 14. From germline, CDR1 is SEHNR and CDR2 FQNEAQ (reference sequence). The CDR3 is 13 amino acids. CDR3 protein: CASSRPGQAEGTF. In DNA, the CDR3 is TGTGCCAGCAGCCGGCCCGGACAGGCTGAAGGAACCTTC.

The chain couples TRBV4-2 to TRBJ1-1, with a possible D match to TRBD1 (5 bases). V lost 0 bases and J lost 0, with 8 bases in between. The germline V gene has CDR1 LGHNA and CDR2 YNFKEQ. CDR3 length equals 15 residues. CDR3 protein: CASSQEGDMNTEAFF. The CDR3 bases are TGTGCCAGCAGCCAAGAAGGGGATATGAACACTGAAGCTTTCTTT.

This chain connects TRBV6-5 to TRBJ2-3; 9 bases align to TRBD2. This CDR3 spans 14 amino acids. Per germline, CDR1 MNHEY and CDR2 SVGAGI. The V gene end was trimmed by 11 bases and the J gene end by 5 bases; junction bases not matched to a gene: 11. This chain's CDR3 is CASQRGLARDTQYF. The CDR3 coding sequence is TGTGCCTCCCAACGGGGACTAGCAAGAGATACGCAGTATTTT.

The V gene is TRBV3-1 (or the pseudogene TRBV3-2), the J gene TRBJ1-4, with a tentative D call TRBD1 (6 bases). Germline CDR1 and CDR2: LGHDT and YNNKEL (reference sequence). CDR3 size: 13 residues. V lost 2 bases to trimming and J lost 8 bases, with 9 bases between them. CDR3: CASSQRTAEKLFF. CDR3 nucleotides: TGTGCCAGCAGCCAACGGACAGCCGAAAAACTGTTTTTT.

The CDR3 reads CASSVRGTIYF. The CDR3 nucleotides read TGTGCCAGCAGTGTCAGGGGGACCATATATTTT. V is TRBV25-1 and J is TRBJ1-3, with 7 bases identical to TRBD1. The CDR3 spans 11 residues. The trim removed 4 bases at V and 10 bases at J, leaving 1 base unmatched. The germline gives CDR1 MGHDK, CDR2 SYGVNS. Looking up the rest from reference TRBV25-1 and TRBJ1-3 gives the full variable domain: EADIYQTPRYLVIGTGKKITLECSQTMGHDKMYWYQQDPGMELHLIHYSYGVNSTEKGDLSSESTVSRIRTEHFPLTLESARPSHTSQYLCASSVRGTIYFGEGSWLTVV.

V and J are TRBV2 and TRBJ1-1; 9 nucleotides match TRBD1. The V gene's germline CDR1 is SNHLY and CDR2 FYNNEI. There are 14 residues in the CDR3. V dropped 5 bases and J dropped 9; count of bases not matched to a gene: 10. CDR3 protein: CASSTTTGGSKAFF. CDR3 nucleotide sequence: TGTGCCAGCAGTACCACAACAGGGGGCTCGAAAGCTTTCTTT.

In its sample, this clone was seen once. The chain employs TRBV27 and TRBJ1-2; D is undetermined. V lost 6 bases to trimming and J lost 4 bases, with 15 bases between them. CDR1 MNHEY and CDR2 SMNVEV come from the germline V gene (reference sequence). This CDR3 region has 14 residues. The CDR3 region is CASSMGSRGYGYTF. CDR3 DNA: TGTGCCAGCAGCATGGGCTCACGGGGCTATGGCTACACCTTC.

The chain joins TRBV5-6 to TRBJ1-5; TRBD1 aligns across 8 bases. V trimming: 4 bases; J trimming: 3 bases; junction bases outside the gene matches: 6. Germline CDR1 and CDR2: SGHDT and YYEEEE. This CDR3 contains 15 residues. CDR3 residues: CASSLGQVLNQPQHF. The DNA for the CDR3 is TGTGCCAGCAGCCTGGGACAGGTCCTCAATCAGCCCCAGCATTTT.

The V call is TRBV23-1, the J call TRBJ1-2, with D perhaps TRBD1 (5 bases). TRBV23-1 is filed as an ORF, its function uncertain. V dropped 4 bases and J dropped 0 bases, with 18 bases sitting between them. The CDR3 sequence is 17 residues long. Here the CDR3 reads CASSPQQVGPANYGYTF. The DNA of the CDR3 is TGCGCCAGCAGTCCGCAACAGGTTGGCCCAGCTAACTATGGCTACACCTTC.

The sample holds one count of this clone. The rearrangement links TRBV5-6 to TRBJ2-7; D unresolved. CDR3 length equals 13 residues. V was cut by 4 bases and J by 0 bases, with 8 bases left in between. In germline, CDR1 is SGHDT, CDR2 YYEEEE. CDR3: CASSPVASYEQYF. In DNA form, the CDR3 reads TGTGCCAGCAGCCCGGTCGCCTCCTACGAGCAGTACTTC.

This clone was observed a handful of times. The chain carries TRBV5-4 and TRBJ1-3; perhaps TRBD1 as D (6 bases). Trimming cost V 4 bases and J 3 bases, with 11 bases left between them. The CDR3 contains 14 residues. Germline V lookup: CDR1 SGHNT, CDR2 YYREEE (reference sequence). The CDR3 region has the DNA TGTGCCAGCAGCCCGGGGGGCAATGGAAACACCATATATTTT. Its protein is CASSPGGNGNTIYF.